Below, one TCR beta chain is given with its context. Original processing notes: Amplification from reference gene primers served as the basis for estimated nucleated cell counts. Assay: immunoSEQ multiplex PCR; the TCRdb copy retains only in-frame clones and omits some. From that table come the V and J calls and clone size; the DNA was used to work out D and trimming. The table lists under 200,000 clones, 87% of them singletons. The sample is drawn from a study of blood T cell repertoires in COVID-19. For the study at large: Collection of acute and convalescent COVID-19 samples took place in the United States, Italy and Spain. T cells, B-cell-depleted T cells, or PBMCs supplied cDNA or gDNA.

This CDR3 comprises 13 residues. Germline V gene sequence: CDR1 MNHNY, CDR2 SVGAGI (reference sequence). The V end was cut by 6 bases, the J end by 1 base, with 9 bases between. This chain joins TRBV6-6 and TRBJ1-1; D gene unclear. The material sequenced was peripheral blood. The sequence was collected from a man aged 55 to 70 with active or convalescent COVID-19. The CDR3 nucleotides are TGTGCCAGCAGCCTACGGGAGAACACTGAAGCTTTCTTT. Translated, it gives CASSLRENTEAFF.